These 20 T cell receptor beta chains originate from one sample sequenced in a study of identical twins. TCRdb analysed the 5' RACE reads with MiXCR anew, one entry per CDR3 protein. Here the sample spans some 710,000 distinct CDR3 sequences, around 5.7% being singletons. The sequenced sample was naive T cells sorted from blood. These receptor sequences come from a young man in good health.

This clonotype was detected a few times. This chain links TRBV9 with TRBJ1-1; D possibly corresponds to TRBD1 (6 bases). The CDR3 extends over 15 amino acids. Trimming removed 1 base from V and 10 bases from J, with 20 bases in between. Germline values: CDR1 SGDLS, CDR2 YYNGEE. The CDR3 coding sequence is TGTGCCAGCAGCGTATTGGGGGGCGCGGGGAATGCAGCTTTCTTT. It specifies CASSVLGGAGNAAFF.

The V and J genes are TRBV6-2 or TRBV6-3 and TRBJ1-5; no clear D gene. Germline CDR1 reads MNHEY; CDR2 reads SVGEGT. The CDR3 is made up of 15 amino acids. Trimming stripped 2 bases from V and 4 bases from J, with 12 bases between. The CDR3 DNA reads TGTGCCAGCAGTTACGATGTCGGGTCAAATCAGCCCCAGCATTTT. Its protein product is CASSYDVGSNQPQHF.

The chain carries TRBV3-1 and TRBJ2-2; no clear D gene. The V gene lost 3 bases and the J gene lost 7 bases, with 15 bases spanning the gap. Germline values: CDR1 LGHDT, CDR2 YNNKEL (reference sequence). The CDR3 has 15 residues. The CDR3 DNA reads as TGTGCCAGCAGCCATGCCGAATTTGAGGTCGGGGAGCTGTTTTTT. Its protein is CASSHAEFEVGELFF.

On this clonotype: Lacking the conserved final phenylalanine or tryptophan, this CDR3 likely reflects a read error. The rearrangement joins TRBV28 to TRBJ1-4, with D maybe TRBD1 (6 bases). Germline CDR1 is MDHEN and CDR2 is SYDVKM. V was trimmed by 5 bases and J by 6 bases, leaving 16 bases between them. The CDR3 is 15 amino acids. CDR3 coding DNA: TGTGCCAGCAGTAATGGGGGCTCAGGTGATGAAAAACTGTTTTAT. Amino acid sequence: CASSNGGSGDEKLFY.

This clonotype has just a few counts. The rearrangement links TRBV29-1 to TRBJ1-5, with 8 nucleotides matching TRBD1. CDR1 SQVTM and CDR2 ANQGSEA come from the germline V gene. The CDR3 spans 13 residues. The trim removed 6 bases at V and 11 bases at J, leaving 12 bases unmatched. The CDR3 DNA reads as TGCAGCGTCCAGGTAGGACAGGGTTTATCCCAGCATTTT. Translated: CSVQVGQGLSQHF. Together with reference TRBV29-1 and TRBJ1-5, the CDR3 gives the full variable domain: SAVISQKPSRDICQRGTSLTIQCQVDSQVTMMFWYRQQPGQSLTLIATANQGSEATYESGFVIDKFPISRPNLTFSTLTVSNMSPEDSSIYLCSVQVGQGLSQHFGDGTRLSIL.

This clonotype was detected ten times or more. The chain couples TRBV20-1 to TRBJ2-2, with no clear D. The CDR3 has 13 residues. Germline CDR1 DFQATT, CDR2 SNEGSKA (reference sequence). Trimming shortened V by 3 bases and J by 3 bases, and 8 bases separated the two germline ends. The CDR3 here is CSARVADTGELFF. The CDR3 region has the DNA TGCAGTGCTAGGGTTGCCGACACCGGGGAGCTGTTTTTT.

This clonotype has just a few counts. V and J are TRBV12-3 or TRBV12-4 and TRBJ1-1; TRBD1 agrees at 10 bases. The CDR3 has 15 residues. V lost 5 bases, J lost 5 bases, and 8 bases stayed unmatched. CDR3: CASSPVTGGSTEAFF. The DNA of the CDR3 is TGTGCCAGCAGTCCGGTGACAGGGGGCTCGACTGAAGCTTTCTTT.

The V call is TRBV6-5, the J call TRBJ2-5; D is unresolved. Between the trimmed V and J ends, which lost 0 bases and 4 bases, there was a span of 6 bases. This CDR3 region has 13 residues. Looked up from germline, CDR1 is MNHEY and CDR2 is SVGAGI. The CDR3 bases are TGTGCCAGCAGTTACTCCGGCGTAGAGACCCAGTACTTC. Its translation is CASSYSGVETQYF.

The chain recombines TRBV29-1 with TRBJ2-3, with D hard to call. This CDR3 is built from 12 residues. V lost 7 bases to trimming and J lost 6 bases, with 14 bases between them. Per the germline V gene, CDR1 is SQVTM and CDR2 is ANQGSEA. This CDR3 is CSAPQGLDTQYF. CDR3 nucleotide sequence: TGCAGCGCCCCCCAAGGGCTCGATACGCAGTATTTT.

Many counts were recorded for this clonotype. CDR3: CASSPAGVYNSPLHF. The CDR3 nucleotides read TGTGCCAGCAGTCCCGCAGGGGTCTATAATTCACCCCTCCACTTT. The V and J genes are TRBV12-3 or TRBV12-4 and TRBJ1-6, with a tentative D call TRBD1 (6 bases). With 5 bases removed from V and 3 bases from J, the gap between germline ends came to 11 bases. The length of the CDR3 is 15 residues.

This clonotype was counted many times. The junction does not match germline at one end; this may be a read error. The gene calls are TRBV12-3 or TRBV12-4 and TRBJ1-5; TRBD1 agrees at 9 bases. This CDR3 has 15 residues. In nucleotides, the CDR3 is TGTGCCAGCAGTCCGGGACAGGGACTGAATCATCCCCAGCATTTT. This gives the protein CASSPGQGLNHPQHF.

This clonotype was counted ten times or more. The chain is built from TRBV27 and TRBJ2-1, with TRBD1 as a possible D gene (6 bases). The V gene's germline CDR1 is MNHEY and CDR2 SMNVEV (reference sequence). The CDR3 spans 15 residues. Deletions cut 8 bases from V and 5 bases from J, with 19 bases between. The CDR3: CASCPHRESHNEQFF. CDR3 DNA: TGTGCCAGCTGCCCACACAGGGAATCTCACAATGAGCAGTTCTTC.

This clonotype showed up just a few times. The chain couples TRBV2 to TRBJ2-4, with D possibly being TRBD1 (5 bases). CDR1 is SNHLY and CDR2 is FYNNEI in the germline V gene. The CDR3 is made up of 16 amino acids. V was pared by 1 base and J by 3 bases, with 13 bases between. In DNA form, the CDR3 reads TGTGCCAGCAGTGAAGAAGGGGTAGGGGTCAAAAACATTCAGTACTTC. Translated, it gives CASSEEGVGVKNIQYF.

This clonotype was observed a handful of times. The chain employs TRBV7-9 and TRBJ2-1; tentatively, D is TRBD2 (6 bases). The CDR3 totals 16 residues. V gave up 5 bases and J gave up 6 bases, with 20 bases separating them. The germline V gene has CDR1 SEHNR and CDR2 FQNEAQ (reference sequence). CDR3 nucleotides: TGTGCCAGCAGCCGCCTCCCGGTGGAGGGCGGCAATGAGCAGTTCTTC. It encodes CASSRLPVEGGNEQFF.

Comment on this clonotype: A much bigger clone sits one base away, suggesting this may be a read error. The chain has TRBV20-1 and TRBJ2-6, with TRBD1 identical over 7 bases. Germline loops: CDR1 DFQATT, CDR2 SNEGSKA (reference sequence). The CDR3 spans 13 residues. The CDR3 sequence: CSADRAGANVLSF. CDR3 DNA: TGCAGTGCAGACAGGGCTGGGGCCAACGTCCTGTCTTTC.

This clonotype was detected ten times or more. The chain employs TRBV20-1 and TRBJ2-5, with TRBD2 identical over 7 bases. The V and J ends lost 8 bases and 5 bases, in that order; junction bases with no gene match: 8. The CDR3 sequence is 12 residues long. CDR1 DFQATT and CDR2 SNEGSKA come from the germline V gene (reference sequence). CDR3 coding DNA: TGCAGTACGAAAGCGGGAAGGGAGACCCAGTACTTC. Protein: CSTKAGRETQYF.

This clonotype was picked up many times. The chain is built from TRBV28 and TRBJ2-3; no clear D gene. The V gene's germline CDR1 is MDHEN and CDR2 SYDVKM. Trimming took 8 bases from V and 3 from J, leaving 6 bases between them. The CDR3 runs to 11 residues. CDR3: CASVRTDTQYF. The DNA of the CDR3 is TGTGCCAGCGTGAGGACAGATACGCAGTATTTT.

This clonotype was detected ten times or more. The chain combines TRBV12-3 or TRBV12-4 with TRBJ2-1; 7 bases map to TRBD2. This CDR3 comprises 10 residues. V was clipped by 10 bases and J by 15 bases; unmatched bases: 9. The CDR3 sequence is CAILSGKLFF. The CDR3, as DNA: TGTGCCATCCTCAGCGGGAAGTTGTTCTTC.

This clonotype was picked up a small number of times. The J gene is TRBJ2-3, the V gene TRBV4-1, with D tentatively TRBD1 (6 bases). This CDR3 comprises 15 residues. CDR1 is MGHRA and CDR2 is YSYEKL in the germline V gene. V was clipped by 4 bases and J by 2 bases, with 13 bases between them. In DNA form, the CDR3 reads TGCGCCAGCAGCCCCCAAAGGGGGACCACAGATACGCAGTATTTT. Protein sequence: CASSPQRGTTDTQYF.

This clonotype occurred many times. CDR3 DNA sequence: TGTGCCACCCGACTAGCGGGAGGCGGGGAGCAGTACTTC. It yields the protein CATRLAGGGEQYF. The genes are TRBV28 and TRBJ2-7; 13 nucleotides align to TRBD2. Germline values: CDR1 MDHEN, CDR2 SYDVKM. Trimming at V came to 10 bases and at J to 7 bases, leaving 7 bases not matched to a gene. The CDR3 has 13 residues.